Each of the 20 T cell receptor beta chains below was sequenced from the same sample in a study of shared clonotypes between healthy human individuals. Using immunoSEQ multiplex PCR, the repertoire was profiled, and TCRdb retains in-frame clones only, with some absent. The sample has approximately 2.5 million clones; around 90% are singletons. Sequenced input: naive CD4+ T cells sorted from blood. Subset: CD45RA+ positively selected. All receptors derive from a man aged 18 to 29 in good health.

Comments on this clone: The same CDR3 arises from other DNA sequences in this sample as well. This sequence joins TRBV30 and TRBJ1-3; D might be TRBD1 (5 bases). Per the germline V gene, CDR1 is GTSNPN and CDR2 is SVGIG (reference sequence). V was trimmed by 0 bases and J by 0 bases, leaving 6 bases between them. This CDR3 is 14 amino acids long. This chain's CDR3 is CAWSVGTSGNTIYF. CDR3 DNA: TGTGCCTGGAGTGTAGGGACCTCTGGAAACACCATATATTTT.

The chain has TRBV5-8 and TRBJ1-5; D call uncertain. Germline V CDR1 and CDR2: SGHTS, YDEGEE. V lost 0 bases, J lost 0 bases, and 16 bases lay in between. The CDR3 is made up of 18 amino acids. In DNA form, the CDR3 reads TGTGCCAGCAGCTTGGCCTTAGGGATGGGAGCTAGCAATCAGCCCCAGCATTTT. Translation: CASSLALGMGASNQPQHF.

On this clone: Other DNA sequences within the sample encode an identical CDR3. The V gene is TRBV5-1, the J gene TRBJ2-7; no reliable D call. This CDR3 has 13 residues. Germline-derived CDR1 and CDR2 are SGHRS and YFSETQ. Trimming cost V 1 base and J 3 bases, with 8 bases left between them. DNA for the CDR3: TGCGCCAGCAGCTTGTCAGGAAACTACGAGCAGTACTTC. It codes for CASSLSGNYEQYF.

This clone is a singleton in its sample. J is TRBJ2-5 and V is TRBV7-2; D perhaps matches TRBD2 (5 bases). With 0 bases removed from V and 1 base from J, the gap between germline ends came to 9 bases. Per the germline V gene, CDR1 is SGHTA and CDR2 is FQGNSA. The CDR3 length is 15 residues. The CDR3 region is CASSLARSVQETQYF. The CDR3 DNA sequence: TGTGCCAGCAGCTTAGCGCGTAGCGTCCAAGAGACCCAGTACTTC. The entire variable domain, with the rest obtained from reference TRBV7-2 and TRBJ2-5, is as follows: GAGVSQSPSNKVTEKGKDVELRCDPISGHTALYWYRQSLGQGLEFLIYFQGNSAPDKSGLPSDRFSAERTGGSVSTLTIQRTQQEDSAVYLCASSLARSVQETQYFGPGTRLLVL.

The V call is TRBV11-2, the J call TRBJ1-1; no firm D call. The CDR3 spans 11 residues. Germline CDR1 is SGHAT and CDR2 is FQNNGV. The ends were cut back, 3 bases at V and 3 bases at J, with 2 bases in the middle. In DNA, the CDR3 is TGTGCCAGCAGCTTTTACACTGAAGCTTTCTTT. Translation: CASSFYTEAFF.

The chain combines TRBV15 with TRBJ2-3; D gene ambiguous. The germline gives CDR1 LNHNV, CDR2 YYDKDF (reference sequence). Trimming stripped 0 bases from V and 6 bases from J, with 13 bases between. The CDR3 loop spans 15 amino acids. The CDR3 bases are TGTGCCACCAGCAGAGAGGCAGGCCTCCGGGATACGCAGTATTTT. The encoded protein is CATSREAGLRDTQYF.

As regards this clone: Other nucleotide sequences in the sample specify the same CDR3. The chain couples TRBV10-3 to TRBJ2-7; D call uncertain. V dropped 4 bases and J dropped 0 bases, with 4 bases sitting between them. CDR3 length equals 12 residues. Germline loops: CDR1 ENHRY, CDR2 SYGVKD. This chain's CDR3 is CAISANSYEQYF. The DNA of the CDR3 is TGTGCCATCAGTGCTAACTCCTACGAGCAGTACTTC.

The chain uses TRBV6-5 and TRBJ1-1, with TRBD1 matching over 12 bases. Germline CDR1 is MNHEY and CDR2 is SVGAGI. The CDR3 runs 14 residues. Trimming took 2 bases from V and 10 from J; bases not matched to a gene: 5. As DNA, the CDR3 is TGTGCCAGCAGTTACCAGGGACAGGGGGCGAGAGCTTTCTTT. This encodes CASSYQGQGARAFF.

The gene calls are TRBV7-2 and TRBJ1-5; TRBD1 matches 7 bases. The CDR3 spans 15 residues. Germline lookup yields CDR1 SGHTA and CDR2 FQGNSA. J gave up 5 bases and V 5 bases, and 9 bases lay outside the gene matches. Here the CDR3 reads CASSVQGRKDQPQHF. The CDR3 bases are TGTGCCAGCAGCGTACAGGGGAGAAAGGATCAGCCCCAGCATTTT. The full variable domain, completed using reference TRBV7-2 and TRBJ1-5, is GAGVSQSPSNKVTEKGKDVELRCDPISGHTALYWYRQSLGQGLEFLIYFQGNSAPDKSGLPSDRFSAERTGGSVSTLTIQRTQQEDSAVYLCASSVQGRKDQPQHFGDGTRLSIL.

In the case of this clone: Other DNA variants within this sample encode the same CDR3. The V gene is TRBV7-9, the J gene TRBJ2-5; 9 bases are a match to TRBD2. J lost 5 bases, V lost 0 bases, and 4 bases had no gene match. Germline CDR1 reads SEHNR; CDR2 reads FQNEAQ (reference sequence). The CDR3 has 15 amino acids. CDR3 nucleotides: TGTGCCAGCAGCTTAGCAGGCCTAGCGGGGGAGACCCAGTACTTC. Translating it yields CASSLAGLAGETQYF.

The chain combines TRBV29-1 with TRBJ2-5; D perhaps matches TRBD1 (6 bases). The V and J ends lost 6 bases and 0 bases respectively, with 17 bases between them. Germline V gene sequence: CDR1 SQVTM, CDR2 ANQGSEA. The CDR3 runs to 15 residues. In nucleotides, the CDR3 is TGCAGCGTCTCGACAGGATCCAAGAACCAAGAGACCCAGTACTTC. Encoded protein: CSVSTGSKNQETQYF.

As to this clone: Within the sample, other DNA sequences also encode this same CDR3. The chain carries TRBV28 and TRBJ1-5, with D perhaps TRBD1 (5 bases). CDR3 length: 15 amino acids. The germline CDR1 and CDR2 sequences are MDHEN and SYDVKM. The V end lost 4 bases, the J end lost 2 bases, and 12 bases lay between the germline ends. The CDR3 reads CASSSPGGGNQPQHF. The DNA of the CDR3 is TGTGCCAGCAGTTCCCCTGGGGGGGGCAATCAGCCCCAGCATTTT.

V usage is TRBV7-2 and J usage is TRBJ2-1; D is unclear. V was trimmed by 5 bases and J by 9 bases, leaving 11 bases between them. Germline CDR1 and CDR2: SGHTA and FQGNSA. The CDR3 covers 12 residues. The CDR3 loop is CASSPLRTEQFF. CDR3 sequence (DNA): TGTGCCAGCAGCCCACTCCGGACTGAGCAGTTCTTC.

The J gene is TRBJ1-4, the V gene TRBV19; TRBD1 matches 7 bases. With 4 bases clipped from V and 8 bases from J, the junction kept 7 bases outside the gene matches. Per the germline V gene, CDR1 is LNHDA and CDR2 is SQIVND (reference sequence). The CDR3 covers 14 residues. CDR3 bases: TGTGCCAGTAGTAAGACAGGGCAAGGAGAAAAACTGTTTTTT. Translating it yields CASSKTGQGEKLFF.

The V gene is TRBV5-6, the J gene TRBJ2-1; D perhaps matches TRBD1 (5 bases). Between the trimmed V and J ends, which lost 7 bases and 0 bases, there was a span of 17 bases. In germline, CDR1 is SGHDT, CDR2 YYEEEE. The CDR3 has 16 amino acids. The CDR3 nucleotides read TGTGCCAGCCAGAAAACCCGACAGAGCTCCTACAATGAGCAGTTCTTC. Encoded protein: CASQKTRQSSYNEQFF.

V and J are TRBV28 and TRBJ2-2, with 10 bases identical to TRBD1. The V gene's germline CDR1 is MDHEN and CDR2 SYDVKM. The CDR3 extends over 14 amino acids. The trim removed 6 bases at V and 4 bases at J, leaving 2 bases unmatched. As DNA, the CDR3 is TGTGCCAGCAGCGGACAGGGGGTCACCGGGGAGCTGTTTTTT. Protein product: CASSGQGVTGELFF.

This clone occurred once. CDR3 sequence: CASSPRWGGYTF. The CDR3 DNA reads TGTGCCAGCAGCCCCCGGTGGGGTGGCTACACCTTC. The J gene is TRBJ1-2, the V gene TRBV11-2; unclear D gene. Germline V gene lookup returns CDR1 SGHAT and CDR2 FQNNGV. Trimming removed 5 bases at V and 7 bases at J, with 11 bases between. This CDR3 is built from 12 residues.

J is TRBJ2-7 and V is TRBV18; D unclear. The CDR3 contains 14 residues. The V gene's germline CDR1 is KGHSH and CDR2 LQKENI. V lost 2 bases, J lost 0 bases, and 8 bases lay in between. CDR3 coding DNA: TGTGCCAGCTCACCAGTCGGAAACTCCTACGAGCAGTACTTC. Translated, it gives CASSPVGNSYEQYF.

This rearrangement joins TRBV27 to TRBJ2-5, with D possibly being TRBD1 (5 bases). The closer fit of TRBJ2-7 to the DNA end suggests the J call may be wrong. Germline CDR1 MNHEY, CDR2 SMNVEV (reference sequence). The CDR3 is 14 residues long. The CDR3 region has the DNA TGTGCCAGCAGTTGGCAGGGTGACTCCTACGAGCAGTACTTC. Its translation is CASSWQGDSYEQYF.

The chain is built from TRBV19 and TRBJ1-1, with D unclear. Germline CDR1 LNHDA, CDR2 SQIVND (reference sequence). The CDR3 totals 13 residues. Trimming cost V 4 bases and J 11 bases, with 17 bases left between them. The CDR3 nucleotides read TGTGCCAGTAGTACCACGGGCCCGCTAGCGGCTTTCTTT. Amino acids: CASSTTGPLAAFF.